This T cell receptor beta chain derives from a study of cytomegalovirus exposure and HLA in healthy donors. Study-wide background: Within the Caucasian-associated ancestry cluster were roughly 82% of the roughly 400 genotyped donors. Overall study findings and caveats: Exclusion as indistinguishable affected some V segments, including TRBV6-2 and TRBV6-3.

J lost 0 bases, V lost 4 bases, and 8 bases had no gene match. This CDR3 has 17 amino acids. CDR1 is LGHNA and CDR2 is YNFKEQ in the germline V gene. In the PCR, 60 Vbeta and 13 Jbeta primers were used. Original handling: Some 10 million of tens of millions of unique TCR beta chains were shared, per a later count. Produced via immunoSEQ multiplex PCR; TCRdb's table is partial and in-frame only. V, J and clone size are taken as reported in that table, and D and trimming were inferred from the DNA itself. The sample shows over 120,000 clones, roughly 76% of them seen only once. Everyone who donated was a healthy bone marrow donor. A note on this clone: Its antigen is currently unknown.

This receptor was obtained from a woman aged 25 to 39 in good health and CMV-seronegative. The chain links TRBV4-2 to TRBJ2-1; 8 nucleotides agree with TRBD2. Sequencing used PBMCs. CDR3 amino acids: CASSRGGSGASYNEQFF. As DNA, the CDR3 is TGTGCCAGCAGCCGTGGGGGTAGCGGGGCCTCCTACAATGAGCAGTTCTTC.